The 7 T cell receptor beta chains listed next were all sequenced from one sample in a study of identical twins' blood T cells. From the 5' RACE reads, TCRdb called clonotypes with MiXCR, one entry per CDR3 protein. The sample shows fewer than 450,000 distinct CDR3 sequences, roughly 31% of them seen only once. Sequences were obtained from PBMCs. These receptors came from a woman aged 18 to 55 in good health.

This chain links TRBV18 with TRBJ2-3; 7 nucleotides agree with TRBD2. J lost 6 bases, V lost 3 bases, and 9 bases had no gene match. This CDR3 is built from 15 residues. Germline-derived CDR1 and CDR2 are KGHSH and LQKENI. The CDR3 DNA reads TGTGCCAGCTCACCTAGACTAGCCCACATGGATACGCAGTATTTT. Protein: CASSPRLAHMDTQYF.

On this clonotype itself: A read error may explain this, as a much larger clone is one base away. The CDR3 end shows no conserved phenylalanine or tryptophan, and so a read error is likely. The chain couples TRBV20-1 to TRBJ2-3, with D possibly matching TRBD1 (5 bases). The CDR3 is 13 residues long. Per germline, CDR1 DFQATT and CDR2 SNEGSKA (reference sequence). V gave up 4 bases and J gave up 2 bases, with 10 bases separating them. CDR3: CSATTAITDTQYV. The CDR3 region has the DNA TGCAGTGCTACGACAGCGATCACAGATACGCAGTATGTT.

This clonotype was detected many times. V usage is TRBV25-1 and J usage is TRBJ1-2; D call uncertain. The CDR3 loop spans 15 amino acids. Germline CDR1 and CDR2: MGHDK and SYGVNS. The V end lost 4 bases, the J end lost 0 bases, and 12 bases lay between the germline ends. CDR3 sequence (DNA): TGTGCCAGCAGTGCCATGGGCAGAGCTAACTATGGCTACACCTTC. Translating it yields CASSAMGRANYGYTF.

The chain carries TRBV25-1 and TRBJ1-1; D is possibly TRBD1 (5 bases). The CDR3 contains 14 residues. Germline loops: CDR1 MGHDK, CDR2 SYGVNS. V dropped 7 bases and J dropped 0 bases, with 12 bases sitting between them. The CDR3 DNA sequence: TGTGCCAGCACAGGGTGGGCGGTGAACACTGAAGCTTTCTTT. This gives the protein CASTGWAVNTEAFF.

This clonotype turned up a few times. The chain couples TRBV5-5 to TRBJ2-2; possible D gene TRBD2, 6 bases. This CDR3 region has 15 residues. The V gene lost 2 bases and the J gene lost 2 bases, with 10 bases spanning the gap. Germline CDR1 reads SGHKS; CDR2 reads YYEKEE (reference sequence). The CDR3 reads CASSFLGGNTGELFF. The CDR3 DNA sequence: TGTGCCAGCAGCTTCCTCGGGGGTAACACCGGGGAGCTGTTTTTT.

As regards this clonotype: This may arise from a read error, as a much more abundant clone is one base away. The CDR3, as DNA: TGTGCCACCAGTGATCGGGGTCTCCTCTACGAGCAGTACTTC. Its translation is CATSDRGLLYEQYF. The chain is built from TRBV24-1 and TRBJ2-7; TRBD2 might be the D (5 bases). The V and J ends lost 3 bases and 3 bases respectively, with 11 bases between them. Germline V gives CDR1 KGHDR, CDR2 SFDVKD. The CDR3 totals 14 residues.

In this sample, this clonotype turned up once. An end of the junction does not agree with germline; a read error may underlie this. The rearrangement links TRBV12-3 or TRBV12-4 to TRBJ1-2, with D possibly TRBD1 on 5 matching bases. This CDR3 has 13 amino acids. The CDR3 region has the DNA TGTGGCAGCACGGCAGGGCTCTACTATGGCTACACCTTC. Amino acids: CGSTAGLYYGYTF.